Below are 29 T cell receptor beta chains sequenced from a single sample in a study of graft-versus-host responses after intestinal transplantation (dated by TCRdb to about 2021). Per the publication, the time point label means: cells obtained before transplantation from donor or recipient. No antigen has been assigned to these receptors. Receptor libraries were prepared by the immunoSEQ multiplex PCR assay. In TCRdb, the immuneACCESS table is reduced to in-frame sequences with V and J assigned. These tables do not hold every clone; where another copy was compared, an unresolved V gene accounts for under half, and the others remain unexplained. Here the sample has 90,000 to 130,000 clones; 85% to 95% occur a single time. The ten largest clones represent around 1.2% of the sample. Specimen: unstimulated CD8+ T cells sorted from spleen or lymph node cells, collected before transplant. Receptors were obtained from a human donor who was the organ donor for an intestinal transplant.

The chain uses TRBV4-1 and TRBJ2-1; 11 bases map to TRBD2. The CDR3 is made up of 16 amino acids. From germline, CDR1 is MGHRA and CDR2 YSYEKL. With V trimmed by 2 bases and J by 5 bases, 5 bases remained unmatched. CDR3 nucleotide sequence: TGCGCCAGCAGCCAATTTCTAGCGGGGGGCCACAATGAGCAGTTCTTC. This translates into CASSQFLAGGHNEQFF.

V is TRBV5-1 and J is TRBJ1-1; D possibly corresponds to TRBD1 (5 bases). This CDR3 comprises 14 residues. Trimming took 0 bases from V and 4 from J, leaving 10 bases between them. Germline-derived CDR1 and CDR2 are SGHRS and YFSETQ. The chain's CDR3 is CASSLAGRGTEAFF. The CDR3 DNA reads TGCGCCAGCAGCTTGGCGGGGCGCGGCACTGAAGCTTTCTTT.

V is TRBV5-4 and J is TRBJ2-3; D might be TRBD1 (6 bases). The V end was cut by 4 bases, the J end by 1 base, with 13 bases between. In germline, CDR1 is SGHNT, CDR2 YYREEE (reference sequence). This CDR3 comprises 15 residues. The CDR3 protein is CASSPLAGGTDTQYF. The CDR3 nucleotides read TGTGCCAGCAGCCCCTTGGCAGGGGGCACAGATACGCAGTATTTT.

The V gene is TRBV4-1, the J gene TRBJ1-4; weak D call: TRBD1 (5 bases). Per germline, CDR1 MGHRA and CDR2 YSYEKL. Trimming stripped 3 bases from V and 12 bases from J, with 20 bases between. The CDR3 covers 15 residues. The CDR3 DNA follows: TGCGCCAGCAGCCATCCCCTTGCGGGGGTACGAGAACTGTTTTTT. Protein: CASSHPLAGVRELFF.

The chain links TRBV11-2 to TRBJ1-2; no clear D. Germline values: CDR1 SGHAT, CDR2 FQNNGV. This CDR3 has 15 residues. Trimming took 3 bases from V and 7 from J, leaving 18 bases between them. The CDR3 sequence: CASSFVGYTTGGYTF. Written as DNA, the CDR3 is TGTGCCAGCAGCTTCGTCGGGTATACTACTGGTGGCTACACCTTC.

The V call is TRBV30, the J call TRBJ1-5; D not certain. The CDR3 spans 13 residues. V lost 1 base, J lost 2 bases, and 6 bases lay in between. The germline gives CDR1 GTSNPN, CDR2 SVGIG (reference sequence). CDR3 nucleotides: TGTGCCTGGAGTGAGGGCGGCAATCAGCCCCAGCATTTT. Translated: CAWSEGGNQPQHF. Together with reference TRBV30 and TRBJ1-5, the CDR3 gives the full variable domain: SQTIHQWPATLVQPVGSPLSLECTVEGTSNPNLYWYRQAAGRGLQLLFYSVGIGQISSEVPQNLSASRPQDRQFILSSKKLLLSDSGFYLCAWSEGGNQPQHFGDGTRLSIL.

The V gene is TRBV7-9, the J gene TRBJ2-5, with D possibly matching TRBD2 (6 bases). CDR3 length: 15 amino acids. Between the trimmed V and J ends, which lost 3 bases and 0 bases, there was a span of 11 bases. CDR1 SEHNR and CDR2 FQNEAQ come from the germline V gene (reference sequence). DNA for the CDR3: TGTGCCAGCAGCTTCAGAAGCGGGCACCAAGAGACCCAGTACTTC. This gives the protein CASSFRSGHQETQYF. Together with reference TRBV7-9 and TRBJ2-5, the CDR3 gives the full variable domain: DTGVSQNPRHKITKRGQNVTFRCDPISEHNRLYWYRQTLGQGPEFLTYFQNEAQLEKSRLLSDRFSAERPKGSFSTLEIQRTEQGDSAMYLCASSFRSGHQETQYFGPGTRLLVL.

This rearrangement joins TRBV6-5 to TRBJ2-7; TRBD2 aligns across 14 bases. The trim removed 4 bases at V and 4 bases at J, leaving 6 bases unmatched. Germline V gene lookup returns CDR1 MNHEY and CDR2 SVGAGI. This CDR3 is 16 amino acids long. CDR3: CASSLGTSGSSYEQYF. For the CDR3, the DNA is TGTGCCAGCAGTTTGGGGACTAGCGGGAGTAGTTACGAGCAGTACTTC.

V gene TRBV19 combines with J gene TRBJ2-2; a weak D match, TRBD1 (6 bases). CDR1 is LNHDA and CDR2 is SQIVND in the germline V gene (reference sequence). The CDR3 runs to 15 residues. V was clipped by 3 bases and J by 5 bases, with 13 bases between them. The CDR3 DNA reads TGTGCCAGTAGTATGAACAGGGTAAATACCGGGGAGCTGTTTTTT. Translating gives CASSMNRVNTGELFF. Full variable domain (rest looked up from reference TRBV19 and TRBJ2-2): DGGITQSPKYLFRKEGQNVTLSCEQNLNHDAMYWYRQDPGQGLRLIYYSQIVNDFQKGDIAEGYSVSREKKESFPLTVTSAQKNPTAFYLCASSMNRVNTGELFFGEGSRLTVL.

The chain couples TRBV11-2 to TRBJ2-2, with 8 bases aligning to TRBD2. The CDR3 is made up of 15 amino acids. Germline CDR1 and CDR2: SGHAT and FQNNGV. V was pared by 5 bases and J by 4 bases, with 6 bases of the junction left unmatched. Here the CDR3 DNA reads TGTGCCAGCAGCGGGGGACTAGGGCCCACCGGGGAGCTGTTTTTT. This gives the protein CASSGGLGPTGELFF.

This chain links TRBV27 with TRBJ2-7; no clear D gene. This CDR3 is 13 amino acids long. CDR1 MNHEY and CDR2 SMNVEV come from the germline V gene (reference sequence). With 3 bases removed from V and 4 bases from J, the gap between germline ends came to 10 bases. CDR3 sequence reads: CASSFTASYEQYF. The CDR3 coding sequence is TGTGCCAGCAGTTTTACAGCTTCTTACGAGCAGTACTTC.

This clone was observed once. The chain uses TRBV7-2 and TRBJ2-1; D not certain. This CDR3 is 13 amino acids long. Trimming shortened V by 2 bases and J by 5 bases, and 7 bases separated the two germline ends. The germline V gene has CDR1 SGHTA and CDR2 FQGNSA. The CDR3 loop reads CASSLRSHNEQFF. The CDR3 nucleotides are TGTGCCAGCAGCTTAAGGTCCCACAATGAGCAGTTCTTC.

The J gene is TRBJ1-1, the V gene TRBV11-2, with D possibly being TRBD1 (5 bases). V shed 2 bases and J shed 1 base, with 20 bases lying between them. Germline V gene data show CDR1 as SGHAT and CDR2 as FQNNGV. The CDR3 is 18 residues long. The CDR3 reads CASSLFRGVGRRNTEAFF. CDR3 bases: TGTGCCAGCAGCTTATTTCGGGGGGTGGGGCGTAGGAACACTGAAGCTTTCTTT.

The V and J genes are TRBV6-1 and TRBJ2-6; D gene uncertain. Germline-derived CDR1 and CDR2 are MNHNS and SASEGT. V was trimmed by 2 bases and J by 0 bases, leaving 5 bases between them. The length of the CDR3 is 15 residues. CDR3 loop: CASSEIASGANVLTF. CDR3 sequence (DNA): TGTGCCAGCAGTGAAATTGCCTCTGGGGCCAACGTCCTGACTTTC.

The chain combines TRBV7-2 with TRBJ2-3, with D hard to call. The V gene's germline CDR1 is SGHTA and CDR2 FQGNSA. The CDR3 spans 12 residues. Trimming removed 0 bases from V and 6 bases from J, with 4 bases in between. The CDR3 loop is CASSLAVDTQYF. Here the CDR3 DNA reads TGTGCCAGCAGCTTAGCGGTGGATACGCAGTATTTT.

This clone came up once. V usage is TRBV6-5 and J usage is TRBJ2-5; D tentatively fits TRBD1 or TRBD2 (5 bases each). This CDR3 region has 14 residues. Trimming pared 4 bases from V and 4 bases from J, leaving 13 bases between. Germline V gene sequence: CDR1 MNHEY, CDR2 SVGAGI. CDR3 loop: CASSFGGRGETQYF. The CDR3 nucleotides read TGTGCCAGCAGTTTTGGGGGAAGGGGAGAGACCCAGTACTTC.

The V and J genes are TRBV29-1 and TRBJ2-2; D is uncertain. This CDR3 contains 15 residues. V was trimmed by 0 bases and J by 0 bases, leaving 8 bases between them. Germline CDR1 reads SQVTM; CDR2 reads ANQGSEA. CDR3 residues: CSVEDLRANTGELFF. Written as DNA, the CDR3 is TGCAGCGTTGAAGATCTTCGGGCGAACACCGGGGAGCTGTTTTTT.

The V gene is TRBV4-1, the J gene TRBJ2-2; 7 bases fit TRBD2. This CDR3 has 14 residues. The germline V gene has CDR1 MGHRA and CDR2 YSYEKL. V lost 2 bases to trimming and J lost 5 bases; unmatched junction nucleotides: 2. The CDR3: CASSQLAVTGELFF. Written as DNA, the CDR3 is TGCGCCAGCAGCCAACTAGCGGTTACCGGGGAGCTGTTTTTT.

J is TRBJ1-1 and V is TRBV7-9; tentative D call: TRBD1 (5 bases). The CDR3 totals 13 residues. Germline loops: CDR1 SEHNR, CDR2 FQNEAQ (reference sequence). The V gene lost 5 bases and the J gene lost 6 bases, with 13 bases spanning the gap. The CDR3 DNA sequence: TGTGCCAGCAGCGGGCAACTGACAGCTGAAGCTTTCTTT. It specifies CASSGQLTAEAFF.

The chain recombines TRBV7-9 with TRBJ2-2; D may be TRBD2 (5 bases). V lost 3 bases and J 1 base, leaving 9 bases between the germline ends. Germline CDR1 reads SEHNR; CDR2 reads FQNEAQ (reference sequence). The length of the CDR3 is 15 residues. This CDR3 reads CASSLPGRNTGELFF. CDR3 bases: TGTGCCAGCAGCTTGCCGGGAAGGAACACCGGGGAGCTGTTTTTT.

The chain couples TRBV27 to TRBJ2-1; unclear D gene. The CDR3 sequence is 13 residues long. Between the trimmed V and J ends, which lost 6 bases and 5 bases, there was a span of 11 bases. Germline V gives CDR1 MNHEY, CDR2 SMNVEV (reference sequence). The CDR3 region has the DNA TGTGCCAGCAGGGTTAGTCGTCACAATGAGCAGTTCTTC. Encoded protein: CASRVSRHNEQFF.

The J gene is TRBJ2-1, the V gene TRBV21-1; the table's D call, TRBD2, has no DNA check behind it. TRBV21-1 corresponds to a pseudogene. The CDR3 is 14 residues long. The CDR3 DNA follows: TGTGCCAGCAGCGGAATAGCTGTATACAATGAGCAGTTCTTC. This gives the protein CASSGIAVYNEQFF.

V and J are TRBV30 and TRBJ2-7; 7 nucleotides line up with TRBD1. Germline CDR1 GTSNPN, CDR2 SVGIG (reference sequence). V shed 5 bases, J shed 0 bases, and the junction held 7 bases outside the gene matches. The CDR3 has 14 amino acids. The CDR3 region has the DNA TGTGCCTGGGGAGACAGGGAACACTCCTACGAGCAGTACTTC. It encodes CAWGDREHSYEQYF.

The CDR3 nucleotides are TGTGCCAGCAGCCAGGGACAGGGTCACGAGCAGTACTTC. Protein sequence: CASSQGQGHEQYF. This rearrangement joins TRBV11-3 to TRBJ2-7; 9 bases align to TRBD1. Germline V CDR1 and CDR2: SGHNT, YENEEA. The CDR3 is 13 residues long. Trimming took 5 bases from V and 5 from J; bases not matched to a gene: 4.

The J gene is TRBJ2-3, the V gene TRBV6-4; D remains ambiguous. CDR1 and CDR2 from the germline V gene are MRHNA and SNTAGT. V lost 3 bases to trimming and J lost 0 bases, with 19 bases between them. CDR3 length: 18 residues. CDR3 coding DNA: TGTGCCAGCAGTGAGAAGGTCAGATATACCTCTAGCACAGATACGCAGTATTTT. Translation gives CASSEKVRYTSSTDTQYF.

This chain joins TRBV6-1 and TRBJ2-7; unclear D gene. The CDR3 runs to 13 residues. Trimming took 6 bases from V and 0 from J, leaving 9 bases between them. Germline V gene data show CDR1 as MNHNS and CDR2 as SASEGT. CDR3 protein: CASSWLGSYEQYF. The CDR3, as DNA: TGTGCCAGCAGCTGGCTGGGCTCCTACGAGCAGTACTTC.

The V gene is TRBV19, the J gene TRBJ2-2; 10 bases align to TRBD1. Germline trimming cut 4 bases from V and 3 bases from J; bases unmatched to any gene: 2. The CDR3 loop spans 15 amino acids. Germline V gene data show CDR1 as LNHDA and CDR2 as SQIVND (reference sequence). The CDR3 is CASSTGQGYTGELFF. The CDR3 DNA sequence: TGTGCCAGTAGTACGGGACAGGGGTACACCGGGGAGCTGTTTTTT.

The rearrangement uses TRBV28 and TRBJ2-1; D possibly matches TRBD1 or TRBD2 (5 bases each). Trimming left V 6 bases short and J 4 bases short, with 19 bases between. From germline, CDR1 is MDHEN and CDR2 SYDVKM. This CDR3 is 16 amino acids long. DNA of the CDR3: TGTGCCAGCAGCCCCGCCCTTGGGGACCCATACAATGAGCAGTTCTTC. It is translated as CASSPALGDPYNEQFF. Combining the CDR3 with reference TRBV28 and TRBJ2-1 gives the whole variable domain DVKVTQSSRYLVKRTGEKVFLECVQDMDHENMFWYRQDPGLGLRLIYFSYDVKMKEKGDIPEGYSVSREKKERFSLILESASTNQTSMYLCASSPALGDPYNEQFFGPGTRLTVL.

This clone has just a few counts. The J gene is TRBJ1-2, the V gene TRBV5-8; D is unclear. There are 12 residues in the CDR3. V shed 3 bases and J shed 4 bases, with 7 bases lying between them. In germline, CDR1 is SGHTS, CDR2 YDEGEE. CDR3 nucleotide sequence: TGTGCCAGCAGCTCCACGGGCTATGGCTACACCTTC. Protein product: CASSSTGYGYTF.